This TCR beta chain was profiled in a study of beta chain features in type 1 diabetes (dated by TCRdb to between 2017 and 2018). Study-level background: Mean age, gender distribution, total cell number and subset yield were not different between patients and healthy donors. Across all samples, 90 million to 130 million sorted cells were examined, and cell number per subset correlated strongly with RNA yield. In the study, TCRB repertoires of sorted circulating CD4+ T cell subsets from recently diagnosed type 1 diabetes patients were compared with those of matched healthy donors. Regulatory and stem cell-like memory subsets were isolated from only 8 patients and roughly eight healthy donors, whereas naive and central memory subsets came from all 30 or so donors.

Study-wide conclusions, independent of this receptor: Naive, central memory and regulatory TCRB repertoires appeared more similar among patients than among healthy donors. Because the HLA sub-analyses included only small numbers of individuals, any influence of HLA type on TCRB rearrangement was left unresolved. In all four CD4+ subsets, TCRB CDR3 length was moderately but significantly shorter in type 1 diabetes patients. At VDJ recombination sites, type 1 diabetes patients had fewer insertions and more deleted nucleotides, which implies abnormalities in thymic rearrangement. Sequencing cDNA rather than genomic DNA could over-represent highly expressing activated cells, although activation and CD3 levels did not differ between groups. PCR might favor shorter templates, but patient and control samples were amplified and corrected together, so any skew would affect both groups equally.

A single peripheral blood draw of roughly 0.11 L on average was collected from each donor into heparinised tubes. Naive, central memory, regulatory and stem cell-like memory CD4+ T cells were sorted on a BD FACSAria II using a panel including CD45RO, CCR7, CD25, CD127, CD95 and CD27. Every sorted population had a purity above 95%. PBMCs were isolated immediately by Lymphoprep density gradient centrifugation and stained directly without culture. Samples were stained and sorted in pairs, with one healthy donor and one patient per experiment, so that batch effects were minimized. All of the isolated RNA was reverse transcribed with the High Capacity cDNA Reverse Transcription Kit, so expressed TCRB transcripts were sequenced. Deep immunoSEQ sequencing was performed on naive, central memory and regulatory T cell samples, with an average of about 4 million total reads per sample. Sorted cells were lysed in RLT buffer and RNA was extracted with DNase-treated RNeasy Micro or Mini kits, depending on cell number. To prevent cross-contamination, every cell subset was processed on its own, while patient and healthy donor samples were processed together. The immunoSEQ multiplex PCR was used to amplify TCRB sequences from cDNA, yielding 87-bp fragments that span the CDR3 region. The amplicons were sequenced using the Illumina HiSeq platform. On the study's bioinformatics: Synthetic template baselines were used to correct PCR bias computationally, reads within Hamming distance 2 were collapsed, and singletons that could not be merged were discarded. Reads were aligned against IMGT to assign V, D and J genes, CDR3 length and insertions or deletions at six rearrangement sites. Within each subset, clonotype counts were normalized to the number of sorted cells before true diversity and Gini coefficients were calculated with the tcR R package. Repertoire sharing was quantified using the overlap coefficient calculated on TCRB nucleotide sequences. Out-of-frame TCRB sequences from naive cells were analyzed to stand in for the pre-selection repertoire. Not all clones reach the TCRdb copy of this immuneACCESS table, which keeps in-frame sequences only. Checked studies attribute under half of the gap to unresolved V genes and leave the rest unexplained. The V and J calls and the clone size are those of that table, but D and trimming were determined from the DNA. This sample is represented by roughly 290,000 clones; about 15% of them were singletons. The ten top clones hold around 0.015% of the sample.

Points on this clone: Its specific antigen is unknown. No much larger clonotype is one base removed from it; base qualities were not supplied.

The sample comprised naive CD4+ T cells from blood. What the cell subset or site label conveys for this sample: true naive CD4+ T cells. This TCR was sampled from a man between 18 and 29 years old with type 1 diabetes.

The nucleotide sequence is TGTGCCAGCAGCTTGTATGGCGGGTCGCGTGAGCAGTTCTTC. This encodes CASSLYGGSREQFF. The sequence joins TRBV5-6 to TRBJ2-1; TRBD2 might be the D gene, on 5 matching bases. The CDR3 has 14 amino acids, counting the end cysteine and phenylalanine. Only the CDR3 DNA is retained, 42 bases long and in frame from the first base. The germline V gene supplies CDR1 SGHDT and CDR2 YYEEEE. V and J lose 1 base and 9 bases, and a span of 14 bases separates them.